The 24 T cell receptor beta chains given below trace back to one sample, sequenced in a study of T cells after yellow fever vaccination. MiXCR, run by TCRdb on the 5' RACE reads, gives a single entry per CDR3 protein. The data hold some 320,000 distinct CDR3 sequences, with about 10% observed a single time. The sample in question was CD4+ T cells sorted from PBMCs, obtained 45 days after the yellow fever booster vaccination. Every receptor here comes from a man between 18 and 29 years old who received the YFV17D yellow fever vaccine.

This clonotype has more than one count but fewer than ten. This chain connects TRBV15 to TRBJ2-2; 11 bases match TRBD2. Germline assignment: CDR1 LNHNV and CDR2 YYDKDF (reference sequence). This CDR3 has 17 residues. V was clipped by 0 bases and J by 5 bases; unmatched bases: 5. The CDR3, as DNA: TGTGCCACCAGCAGAGATGTCCCTAGCGGGGGGACCGGGGAGCTGTTTTTT. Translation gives CATSRDVPSGGTGELFF.

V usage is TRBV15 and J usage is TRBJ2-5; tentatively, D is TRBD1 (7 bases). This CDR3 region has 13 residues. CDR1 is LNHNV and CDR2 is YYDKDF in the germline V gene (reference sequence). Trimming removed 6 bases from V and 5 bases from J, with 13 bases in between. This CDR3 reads CATSGQGGETQYF. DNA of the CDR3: TGTGCCACCAGTGGTCAGGGGGGTGAGACCCAGTACTTC.

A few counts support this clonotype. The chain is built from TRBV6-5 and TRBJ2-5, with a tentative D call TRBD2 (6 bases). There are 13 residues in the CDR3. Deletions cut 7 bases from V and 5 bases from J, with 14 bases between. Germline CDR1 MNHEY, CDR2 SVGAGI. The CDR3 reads CASTKPGTETQYF. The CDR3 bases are TGTGCCAGCACCAAACCGGGGACTGAGACCCAGTACTTC.

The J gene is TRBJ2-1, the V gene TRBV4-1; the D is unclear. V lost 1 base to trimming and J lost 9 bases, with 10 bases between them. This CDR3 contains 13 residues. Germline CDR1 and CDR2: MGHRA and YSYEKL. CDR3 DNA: TGCGCCAGCAGCCAAGGACGTGGGGTTGAGCAGTTCTTC. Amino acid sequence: CASSQGRGVEQFF.

The CDR3 sequence is CASSLEIQETQYF. CDR3 bases: TGTGCCAGCTCCTTGGAGATACAAGAGACCCAGTACTTC. This chain connects TRBV18 to TRBJ2-5; D is unresolved. Trimming stripped 6 bases from V and 2 bases from J, with 10 bases between. The CDR3 spans 13 residues. CDR1 is KGHSH, CDR2 LQKENI, per germline. Supplemented by reference TRBV18 and TRBJ2-5, the full variable domain reads NAGVMQNPRHLVRRRGQEARLRCSPMKGHSHVYWYRQLPEEGLKFMVYLQKENIIDESGMPKERFSAEFPKEGPSILRIQQVVRGDSAAYFCASSLEIQETQYFGPGTRLLVL.

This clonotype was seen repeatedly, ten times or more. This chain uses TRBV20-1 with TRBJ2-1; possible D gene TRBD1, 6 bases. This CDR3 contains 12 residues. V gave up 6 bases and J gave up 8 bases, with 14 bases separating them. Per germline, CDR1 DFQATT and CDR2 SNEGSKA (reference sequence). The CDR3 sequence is CSAAQQGYEQFF. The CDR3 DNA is TGCAGTGCCGCTCAACAGGGCTATGAGCAGTTCTTC.

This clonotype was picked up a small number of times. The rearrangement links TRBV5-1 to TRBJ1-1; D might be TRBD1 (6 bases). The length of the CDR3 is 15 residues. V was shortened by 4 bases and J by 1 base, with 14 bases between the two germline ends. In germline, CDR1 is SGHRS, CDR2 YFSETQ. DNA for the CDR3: TGCGCCAGCAGCCGAAGCGGGACAAAGAACACTGAAGCTTTCTTT. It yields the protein CASSRSGTKNTEAFF.

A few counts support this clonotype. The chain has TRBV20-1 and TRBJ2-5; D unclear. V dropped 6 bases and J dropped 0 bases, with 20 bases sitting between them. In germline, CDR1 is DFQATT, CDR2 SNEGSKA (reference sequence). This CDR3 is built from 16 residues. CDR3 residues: CSARAPSKENQETQYF. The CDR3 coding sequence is TGCAGTGCACGAGCACCCTCGAAGGAGAACCAAGAGACCCAGTACTTC.

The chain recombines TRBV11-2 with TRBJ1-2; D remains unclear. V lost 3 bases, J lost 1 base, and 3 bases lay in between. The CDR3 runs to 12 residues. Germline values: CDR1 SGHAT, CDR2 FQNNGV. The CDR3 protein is CASSFDNYGYTF. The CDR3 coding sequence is TGTGCCAGCAGCTTCGATAACTATGGCTACACCTTC. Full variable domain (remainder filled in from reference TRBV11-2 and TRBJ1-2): EAGVAQSPRYKIIEKRQSVAFWCNPISGHATLYWYQQILGQGPKLLIQFQNNGVVDDSQLPKDRFSAERLKGVDSTLKIQPAKLEDSAVYLCASSFDNYGYTFGSGTRLTVV.

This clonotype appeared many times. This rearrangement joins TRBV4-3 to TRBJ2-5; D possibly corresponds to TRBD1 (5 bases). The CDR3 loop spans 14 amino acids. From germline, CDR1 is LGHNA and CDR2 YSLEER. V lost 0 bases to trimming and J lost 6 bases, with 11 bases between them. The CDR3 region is CASSQDTGVKTQYF. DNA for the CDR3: TGCGCCAGCAGCCAAGATACAGGAGTGAAGACCCAGTACTTC.

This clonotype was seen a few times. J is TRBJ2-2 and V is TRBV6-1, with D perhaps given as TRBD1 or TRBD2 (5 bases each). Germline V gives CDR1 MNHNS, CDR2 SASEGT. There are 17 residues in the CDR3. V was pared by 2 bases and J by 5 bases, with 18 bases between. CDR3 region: CASSETSLGTATGELFF. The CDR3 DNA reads TGTGCCAGCAGTGAAACTTCGCTAGGGACGGCGACCGGGGAGCTGTTTTTT.

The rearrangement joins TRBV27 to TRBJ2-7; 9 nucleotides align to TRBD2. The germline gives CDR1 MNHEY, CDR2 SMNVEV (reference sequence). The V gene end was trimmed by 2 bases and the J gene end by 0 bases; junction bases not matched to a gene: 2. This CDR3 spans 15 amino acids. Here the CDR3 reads CASSLQRGASYEQYF. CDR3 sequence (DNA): TGTGCCAGCAGTTTACAGCGGGGGGCCTCCTACGAGCAGTACTTC.

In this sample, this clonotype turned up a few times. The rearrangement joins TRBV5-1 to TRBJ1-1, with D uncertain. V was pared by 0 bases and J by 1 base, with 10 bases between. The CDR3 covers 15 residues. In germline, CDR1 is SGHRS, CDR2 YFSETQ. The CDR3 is CASSLALGGNTEAFF. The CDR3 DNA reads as TGCGCCAGCAGCTTGGCCTTAGGAGGGAACACTGAAGCTTTCTTT.

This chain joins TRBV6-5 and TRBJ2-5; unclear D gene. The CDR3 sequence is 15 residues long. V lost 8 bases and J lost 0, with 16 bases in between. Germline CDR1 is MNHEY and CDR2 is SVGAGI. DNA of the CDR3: TGTGCCAGCGTTTTGGCTGCGACGTACCAAGAGACCCAGTACTTC. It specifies CASVLAATYQETQYF.

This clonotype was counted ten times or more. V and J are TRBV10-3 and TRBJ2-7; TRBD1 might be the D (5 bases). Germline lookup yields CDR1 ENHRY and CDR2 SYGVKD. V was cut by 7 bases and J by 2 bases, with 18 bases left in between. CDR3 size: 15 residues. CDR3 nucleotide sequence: TGTGCCATCACGAGGTTCATTAGACAGCCCTACGAGCAGTACTTC. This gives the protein CAITRFIRQPYEQYF.

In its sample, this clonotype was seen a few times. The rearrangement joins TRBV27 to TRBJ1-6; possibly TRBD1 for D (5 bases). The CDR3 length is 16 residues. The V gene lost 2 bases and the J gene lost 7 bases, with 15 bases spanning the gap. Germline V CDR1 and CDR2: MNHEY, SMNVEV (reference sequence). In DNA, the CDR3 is TGTGCCAGCAGTTTACAAGGGGTCTTGCAGAATTCACCCCTCCACTTT. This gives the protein CASSLQGVLQNSPLHF.

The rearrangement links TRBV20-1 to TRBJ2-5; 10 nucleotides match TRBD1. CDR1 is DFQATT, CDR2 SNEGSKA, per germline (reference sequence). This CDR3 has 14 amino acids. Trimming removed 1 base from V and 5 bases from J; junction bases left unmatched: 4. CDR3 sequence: CSARGGQGGETQYF. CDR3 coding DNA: TGCAGTGCTAGAGGTGGACAGGGGGGGGAGACCCAGTACTTC.

CDR3 nucleotides: TGTGCCATCAGACAAGGGGCGGGTAATGAGCAGTTCTTC. Translation gives CAIRQGAGNEQFF. The chain has TRBV10-3 and TRBJ2-1; D possibly uses TRBD1 or TRBD2 (5 bases each). Trimming removed 6 bases at V and 7 bases at J, with 13 bases between. CDR1 is ENHRY, CDR2 SYGVKD, per germline. The CDR3 length is 13 residues.

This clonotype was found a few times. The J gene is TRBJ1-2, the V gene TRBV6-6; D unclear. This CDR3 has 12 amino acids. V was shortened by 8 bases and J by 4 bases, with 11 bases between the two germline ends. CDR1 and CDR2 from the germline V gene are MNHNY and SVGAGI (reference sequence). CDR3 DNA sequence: TGTGCCAGCCTAGAGGTTTTCTATGGCTACACCTTC. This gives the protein CASLEVFYGYTF.

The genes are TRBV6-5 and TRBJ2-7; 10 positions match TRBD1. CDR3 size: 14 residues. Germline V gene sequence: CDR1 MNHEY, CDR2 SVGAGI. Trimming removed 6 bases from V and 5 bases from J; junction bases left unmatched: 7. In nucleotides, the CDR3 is TGTGCCAGCAGGACAGGGGGCGCAGAAAACGAGCAGTACGTC. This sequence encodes CASRTGGAENEQYV.

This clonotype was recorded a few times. The CDR3 region has the DNA TGCAGTGCTAGAGAGGGACAGGGTGCTGAAGCTTTCTTT. Amino acid sequence: CSAREGQGAEAFF. V is TRBV20-1 and J is TRBJ1-1; 9 bases align to TRBD1. The CDR3 extends over 13 amino acids. CDR1 and CDR2 from the germline V gene are DFQATT and SNEGSKA (reference sequence). Trimming cost V 0 bases and J 6 bases; bases outside gene matches: 2.

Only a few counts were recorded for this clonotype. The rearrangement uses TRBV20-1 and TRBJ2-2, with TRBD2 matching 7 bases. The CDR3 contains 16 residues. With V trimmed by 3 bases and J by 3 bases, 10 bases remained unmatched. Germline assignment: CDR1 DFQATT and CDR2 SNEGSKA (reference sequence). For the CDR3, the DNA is TGCAGTGCTAGGGCTAGCGGAAGACCATACACCGGGGAGCTGTTTTTT. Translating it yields CSARASGRPYTGELFF.

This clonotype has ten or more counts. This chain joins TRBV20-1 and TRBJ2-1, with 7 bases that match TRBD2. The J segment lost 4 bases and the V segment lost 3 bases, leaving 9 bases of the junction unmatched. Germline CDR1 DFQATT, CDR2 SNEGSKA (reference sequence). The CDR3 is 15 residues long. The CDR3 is CSASRAGVNYNEQFF. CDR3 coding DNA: TGCAGTGCTAGTCGCGCGGGGGTAAATTACAATGAGCAGTTCTTC.

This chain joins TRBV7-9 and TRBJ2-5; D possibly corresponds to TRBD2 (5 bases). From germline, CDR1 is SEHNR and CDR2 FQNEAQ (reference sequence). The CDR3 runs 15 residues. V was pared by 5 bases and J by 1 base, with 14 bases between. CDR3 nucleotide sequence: TGTGCCAGCAGCCCCCTAGGGAGCTCCCAAGAGACCCAGTACTTC. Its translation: CASSPLGSSQETQYF. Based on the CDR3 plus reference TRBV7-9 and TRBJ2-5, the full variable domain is DTGVSQNPRHKITKRGQNVTFRCDPISEHNRLYWYRQTLGQGPEFLTYFQNEAQLEKSRLLSDRFSAERPKGSFSTLEIQRTEQGDSAMYLCASSPLGSSQETQYFGPGTRLLVL.